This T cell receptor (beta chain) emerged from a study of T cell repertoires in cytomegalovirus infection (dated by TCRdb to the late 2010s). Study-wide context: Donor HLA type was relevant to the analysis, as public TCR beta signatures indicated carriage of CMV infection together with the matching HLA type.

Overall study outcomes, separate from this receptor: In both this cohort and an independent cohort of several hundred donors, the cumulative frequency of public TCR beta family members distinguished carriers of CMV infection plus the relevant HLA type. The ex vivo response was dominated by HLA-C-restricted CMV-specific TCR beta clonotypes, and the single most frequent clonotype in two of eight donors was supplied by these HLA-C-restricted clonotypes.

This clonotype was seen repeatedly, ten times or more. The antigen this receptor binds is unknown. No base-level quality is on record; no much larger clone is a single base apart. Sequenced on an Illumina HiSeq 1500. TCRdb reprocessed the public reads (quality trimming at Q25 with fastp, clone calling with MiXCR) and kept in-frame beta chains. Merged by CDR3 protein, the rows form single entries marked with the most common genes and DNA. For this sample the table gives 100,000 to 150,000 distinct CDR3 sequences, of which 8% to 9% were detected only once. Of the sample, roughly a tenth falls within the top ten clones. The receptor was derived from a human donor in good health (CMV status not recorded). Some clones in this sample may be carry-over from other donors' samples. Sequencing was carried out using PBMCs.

The CDR3 reads CASSLDLYGYTF. Here is the DNA: TGTGCCAGCAGCTTAGACCTCTATGGCTACACCTTC. The V and J segments used are TRBV7-8 and TRBJ1-2; a confident D gene designation cannot be given. A distance of 4 bases separates the germline ends of V and J, which lose 1 base and 4 bases respectively. The CDR1 and CDR2 encoded by the germline V gene are SGHVS and FQNEAQ. The CDR3 measures 12 amino acids from cysteine to phenylalanine. Here the CDR3 DNA is all that survives: 36 bases in frame from base 1.